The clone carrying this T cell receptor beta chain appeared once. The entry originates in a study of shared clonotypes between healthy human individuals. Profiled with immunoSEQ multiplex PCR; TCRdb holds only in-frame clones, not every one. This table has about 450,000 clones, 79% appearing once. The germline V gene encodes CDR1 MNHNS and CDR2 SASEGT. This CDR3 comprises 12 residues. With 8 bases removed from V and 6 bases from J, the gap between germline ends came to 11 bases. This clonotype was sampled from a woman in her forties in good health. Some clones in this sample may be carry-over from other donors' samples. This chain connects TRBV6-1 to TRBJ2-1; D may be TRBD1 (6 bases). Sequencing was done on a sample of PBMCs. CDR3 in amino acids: CASQGQANEQFF. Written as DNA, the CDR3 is TGTGCCAGCCAGGGGCAGGCCAATGAGCAGTTCTTC.